The 24 T cell receptor beta chains given below trace back to one sample, sequenced in a study of OX40 agonist ivuxolimab in advanced cancers. Some clones are missing from TCRdb's copy, which holds only in-frame ones; the method was immunoSEQ multiplex PCR. This table holds 53,000 or so clones, about 94% found once. The sample in question was CD4+ or CD8+ T cells sorted from blood, obtained in a trial of the OX40 agonist ivuxolimab. The receptors were sampled from an adult with an advanced solid tumor such as melanoma, head and neck, liver or kidney cancer.

The CDR3 nucleotides are TGTGCCAGCAGAATGGAAGACAGGAACACTGAAGCTTTCTTT. Translated, it gives CASRMEDRNTEAFF. V usage is TRBV28 and J usage is TRBJ1-1, with TRBD1 as a possible D gene (5 bases). The CDR3 covers 14 residues. Germline CDR1 reads MDHEN; CDR2 reads SYDVKM. The ends were cut back, 6 bases at V and 1 base at J, with 12 bases in the middle.

The V and J genes are TRBV19 and TRBJ2-7; unclear D gene. With 3 bases removed from V and 0 bases from J, the gap between germline ends came to 6 bases. The CDR3 has 13 amino acids. CDR1 LNHDA and CDR2 SQIVND come from the germline V gene (reference sequence). Here the CDR3 reads CASSIMASYEQYF. CDR3 bases: TGTGCCAGTAGTATTATGGCCTCCTACGAGCAGTACTTC. The entire variable domain, with the rest obtained from reference TRBV19 and TRBJ2-7, is as follows: DGGITQSPKYLFRKEGQNVTLSCEQNLNHDAMYWYRQDPGQGLRLIYYSQIVNDFQKGDIAEGYSVSREKKESFPLTVTSAQKNPTAFYLCASSIMASYEQYFGPGTRLTVT.

This rearrangement joins TRBV12-1 to TRBJ1-2. TRBV12-1 is a pseudogene segment. The CDR3 covers 13 residues. CDR3 loop: CASSFRDSDGYTF. The CDR3 nucleotides are TGTGCCAGCAGTTTCCGGGACTCCGATGGCTACACCTTC.

The chain links TRBV19 to TRBJ2-1; 8 bases are shared with TRBD2. Per germline, CDR1 LNHDA and CDR2 SQIVND (reference sequence). With 5 bases clipped from V and 3 bases from J, the junction kept 6 bases outside the gene matches. The CDR3 sequence is 15 residues long. The CDR3 here is CASSVAGNNYNEQFF. The DNA of the CDR3 is TGTGCCAGTAGTGTAGCGGGAAATAACTACAATGAGCAGTTCTTC.

The rearrangement joins TRBV7-2 to TRBJ2-3; D is undetermined. The CDR3 covers 16 residues. Germline assignment: CDR1 SGHTA and CDR2 FQGNSA. V lost 2 bases to trimming and J lost 2 bases, with 14 bases between them. CDR3 coding DNA: TGTGCCAGCAGCTTATATCGTAACAGCTTCACAGATACGCAGTATTTT. Protein sequence: CASSLYRNSFTDTQYF.

This clone was observed a handful of times. The chain is built from TRBV4-1 and TRBJ2-5; D may be TRBD1 (6 bases). The germline V and J ends were trimmed by 3 bases and 5 bases, with 19 bases remaining between them. Germline loops: CDR1 MGHRA, CDR2 YSYEKL. CDR3 length: 16 residues. The CDR3 is CASSHPGQTATETQYF. The CDR3 region has the DNA TGCGCCAGCAGCCATCCGGGACAAACGGCTACCGAGACCCAGTACTTC.

CDR3 sequence: CASTLDGGGHTEAFF. The CDR3 DNA reads TGTGCCAGCACCCTCGACGGGGGAGGGCACACTGAAGCTTTCTTT. The rearrangement uses TRBV27 and TRBJ1-1; a possible D gene is TRBD1 (5 bases). Between the trimmed V and J ends, which lost 7 bases and 3 bases, there was a span of 18 bases. Germline-derived CDR1 and CDR2 are MNHEY and SMNVEV (reference sequence). This CDR3 region has 15 residues.

This clone was seen a single time. The chain is built from TRBV19 and TRBJ1-1; D is perhaps TRBD1 (5 bases). The length of the CDR3 is 14 residues. CDR1 is LNHDA, CDR2 SQIVND, per germline (reference sequence). V was shortened by 3 bases and J by 0 bases, with 8 bases between the two germline ends. DNA of the CDR3: TGTGCCAGTAGTATGACAGATATGAACACTGAAGCTTTCTTT. Translated: CASSMTDMNTEAFF.

The chain has TRBV19 and TRBJ2-7; D possibly corresponds to TRBD2 (6 bases). The V gene's germline CDR1 is LNHDA and CDR2 SQIVND (reference sequence). Trimming left V 9 bases short and J 2 bases short, with 14 bases between. This CDR3 has 13 residues. The CDR3 nucleotides read TGTGCCAGCTCGTCCGGGGGACCCTACGAGCAGTACTTC. It is translated as CASSSGGPYEQYF.

This sequence joins TRBV9 and TRBJ2-5; the D is unclear. V lost 0 bases, J lost 0 bases, and 6 bases lay in between. The CDR3 consists of 14 residues. Germline assignment: CDR1 SGDLS and CDR2 YYNGEE. The CDR3 nucleotides read TGTGCCAGCAGCGTAGACACCAACCAAGAGACCCAGTACTTC. Translated, it gives CASSVDTNQETQYF.

The chain combines TRBV6-1 with TRBJ2-7; possible D gene TRBD1, 5 bases. Germline CDR1 MNHNS, CDR2 SASEGT. The CDR3 length is 15 residues. V dropped 7 bases and J dropped 2 bases, with 18 bases sitting between them. DNA of the CDR3: TGTGCCAGCAAAGGGGCGCTAGGATCCGCCTACGAGCAGTACTTC. Translating it yields CASKGALGSAYEQYF.

The J gene is TRBJ2-2, the V gene TRBV7-2, with TRBD2 matching over 13 bases. Trimming removed 1 base from V and 6 bases from J; junction bases left unmatched: 5. Per the germline V gene, CDR1 is SGHTA and CDR2 is FQGNSA. The length of the CDR3 is 17 residues. The CDR3 bases are TGTGCCAGCAGCTTAGGTTCGGGACTAGCGGGACCCGGGGAGCTGTTTTTT. This gives the protein CASSLGSGLAGPGELFF.

CDR3 sequence (DNA): TGTGCCAGTAAGACGGGGCGTACCGGGAACTACGAGCAGTACTTC. Translated: CASKTGRTGNYEQYF. V is TRBV28 and J is TRBJ2-7, with D possibly called TRBD1 or TRBD2 (5 bases each). The CDR3 runs to 15 residues. The V gene's germline CDR1 is MDHEN and CDR2 SYDVKM. Trimming pared 9 bases from V and 3 bases from J, leaving 21 bases between.

V and J are TRBV28 and TRBJ2-1; no clear D. Germline V gives CDR1 MDHEN, CDR2 SYDVKM. V shed 4 bases and J shed 1 base, with 8 bases lying between them. CDR3 length equals 14 residues. This CDR3 is CASSSTLSYNEQFF. The CDR3 DNA follows: TGTGCCAGCAGTTCAACATTATCCTACAATGAGCAGTTCTTC. The variable domain in full, with the rest retrieved from reference TRBV28 and TRBJ2-1, is DVKVTQSSRYLVKRTGEKVFLECVQDMDHENMFWYRQDPGLGLRLIYFSYDVKMKEKGDIPEGYSVSREKKERFSLILESASTNQTSMYLCASSSTLSYNEQFFGPGTRLTVL.

The sample holds a few counts of this clone. This chain uses TRBV5-4 with TRBJ2-7, with 7 bases that match TRBD2. Per germline, CDR1 SGHNT and CDR2 YYREEE (reference sequence). V dropped 4 bases and J dropped 3; count of bases not matched to a gene: 13. The CDR3 sequence is 16 residues long. The DNA for the CDR3 is TGTGCCAGCAGCCGCCTGGGGGGGATGTTGAGCTACGAGCAGTACTTC. Translated: CASSRLGGMLSYEQYF.

The V gene is TRBV19, the J gene TRBJ2-7; perhaps TRBD2 as D (6 bases). The CDR3 runs 13 residues. Germline lookup yields CDR1 LNHDA and CDR2 SQIVND (reference sequence). V lost 3 bases and J lost 3, with 9 bases in between. Here the CDR3 reads CASSMAGLYEQYF. In DNA form, the CDR3 reads TGTGCCAGTAGTATGGCGGGGCTCTACGAGCAGTACTTC.

The chain joins TRBV19 to TRBJ2-7; a weak D match, TRBD2 (6 bases). The CDR3 contains 14 residues. CDR1 is LNHDA and CDR2 is SQIVND in the germline V gene (reference sequence). Between the trimmed V and J ends, which lost 1 base and 1 base, there was a span of 8 bases. DNA for the CDR3: TGTGCCAGTAGTATAGCGGGAGTTTCCTACGAGCAGTACTTC. As protein: CASSIAGVSYEQYF.

Worth noting for this clone: The junction shows a germline mismatch at one end, possibly a read error. The J gene is TRBJ1-4, the V gene TRBV7-7; 7 bases agree with TRBD1. CDR3 length: 13 amino acids. Per the germline V gene, CDR1 is SSHAT and CDR2 is FNYEAQ (reference sequence). This CDR3 is CASSETGSRKLFF. The CDR3 region has the DNA TGTGCTAGCAGCGAGACAGGGTCTCGAAAACTGTTTTTT.

The CDR3 DNA reads as TGTGCCAGCTTTCCCCGTGGACAGGTCAATGAGCAGTTCTTC. It translates to CASFPRGQVNEQFF. This chain uses TRBV13 with TRBJ2-1; 7 bases line up with TRBD1. The CDR3 spans 14 residues. Germline V lookup: CDR1 PRHDT, CDR2 FYEKMQ (reference sequence). Trimming at V came to 8 bases and at J to 6 bases, leaving 10 bases not matched to a gene.

The J gene is TRBJ2-1, the V gene TRBV27; 11 positions match TRBD2. The CDR3 length is 16 residues. Germline V gives CDR1 MNHEY, CDR2 SMNVEV (reference sequence). Germline trimming cut 3 bases from V and 8 bases from J; bases unmatched to any gene: 9. Here the CDR3 DNA reads TGTGCCAGCAGTTTTTTCACTAGCGGGAGTAGGTATGAGCAGTTCTTC. Its protein product is CASSFFTSGSRYEQFF.

The chain couples TRBV27 to TRBJ2-7; no firm D call. Trimming cost V 3 bases and J 5 bases, with 11 bases left between them. The CDR3 contains 13 residues. Per germline, CDR1 MNHEY and CDR2 SMNVEV (reference sequence). The CDR3 loop reads CASSFFRRDEQYF. The CDR3 DNA reads as TGTGCCAGCAGTTTTTTTAGACGTGACGAGCAGTACTTC.

The chain links TRBV28 to TRBJ2-5; perhaps TRBD2 as D (5 bases). With the DNA end fitting TRBJ2-7 better, the J assignment may be wrong. The CDR3 spans 16 residues. Germline-derived CDR1 and CDR2 are MDHEN and SYDVKM. The CDR3 sequence is CASSFESRGVDDEQYF. The DNA of the CDR3 is TGTGCCAGCAGTTTTGAATCCCGGGGTGTGGACGACGAGCAGTACTTC.

The rearrangement links TRBV27 to TRBJ1-5, with TRBD1 as a possible D gene (5 bases). This CDR3 is built from 17 residues. Germline-derived CDR1 and CDR2 are MNHEY and SMNVEV (reference sequence). The V and J ends lost 4 bases and 4 bases respectively, with 20 bases between them. This chain's CDR3 is CASSSLPGVRDNQPQHF. The CDR3 DNA reads TGTGCCAGCAGTTCCCTCCCAGGAGTCAGGGATAATCAGCCCCAGCATTTT.

The gene calls are TRBV4-3 and TRBJ1-2, with D hard to call. V lost 0 bases and J lost 4, with 9 bases in between. The CDR3 runs to 14 residues. Germline values: CDR1 LGHNA, CDR2 YSLEER. The CDR3 DNA sequence: TGCGCCAGCAGCCAAGATAGTTCCCGCTATGGCTACACCTTC. Translating gives CASSQDSSRYGYTF.